What follows is one TCR beta chain and its context. Per the original data handling: Researchers report that nucleated cell counts were estimated from reference gene primer amplification. TCRdb's copy holds only in-frame clones and misses some; the assay was immunoSEQ multiplex PCR. Clone size and the V and J calls come from that table; the DNA yielded D and trimming. There are roughly 40,000 clones in the sample; around 82% occur only once, and under 35% lies in the top ten. The V and J ends lost 7 bases and 0 bases respectively, with 10 bases between them. CDR1 and CDR2 from the germline V gene are MGHDK and SYGVNS. The CDR3 contains 14 residues. The data belong to a study of blood T cell repertoires in COVID-19. Study-wide background: Samples of COVID-19 (acute and convalescent) were obtained from the United States, Italy and Spain. PBMCs, B-cell-depleted T cells, or T cells provided the cDNA or gDNA that made up the material.

The source of this sequence is an elderly woman with acute or convalescent COVID-19. Sample: peripheral blood. This sequence joins TRBV25-1 and TRBJ2-4; tentative D call: TRBD1 (6 bases). Here the CDR3 DNA reads TGTGCCAGCATCAGGACAGTAGCCAAAAACATTCAGTACTTC. Its translation is CASIRTVAKNIQYF.